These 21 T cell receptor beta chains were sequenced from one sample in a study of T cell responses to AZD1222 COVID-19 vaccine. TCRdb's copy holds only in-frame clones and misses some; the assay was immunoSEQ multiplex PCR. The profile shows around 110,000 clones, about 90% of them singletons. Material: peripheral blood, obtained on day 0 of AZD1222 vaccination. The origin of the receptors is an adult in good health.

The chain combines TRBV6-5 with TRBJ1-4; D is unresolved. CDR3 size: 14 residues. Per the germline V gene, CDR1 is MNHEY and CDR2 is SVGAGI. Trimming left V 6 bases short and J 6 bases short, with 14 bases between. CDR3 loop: CASRGGGWDEKLFF. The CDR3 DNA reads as TGTGCCAGCAGAGGAGGAGGGTGGGATGAAAAACTGTTTTTT.

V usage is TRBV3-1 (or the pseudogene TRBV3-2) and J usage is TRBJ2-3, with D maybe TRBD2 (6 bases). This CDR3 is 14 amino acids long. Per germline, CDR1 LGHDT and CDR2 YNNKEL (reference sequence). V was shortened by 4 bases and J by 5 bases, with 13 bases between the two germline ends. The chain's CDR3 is CASSPRTREDTQYF. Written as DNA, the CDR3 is TGTGCCAGCAGCCCCCGGACGCGGGAAGATACGCAGTATTTT.

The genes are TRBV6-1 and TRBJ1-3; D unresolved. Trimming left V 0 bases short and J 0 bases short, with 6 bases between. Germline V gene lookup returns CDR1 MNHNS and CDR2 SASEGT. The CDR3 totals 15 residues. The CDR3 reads CASSEAGFSGNTIYF. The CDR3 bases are TGTGCCAGCAGTGAAGCAGGGTTCTCTGGAAACACCATATATTTT.

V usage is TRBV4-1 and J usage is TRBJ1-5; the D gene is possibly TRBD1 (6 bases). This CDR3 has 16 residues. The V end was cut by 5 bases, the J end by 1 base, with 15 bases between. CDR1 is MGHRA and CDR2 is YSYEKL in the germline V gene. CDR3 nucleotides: TGCGCCAGCAGCTATCAAACAGGGATCAGCAATCAGCCCCAGCATTTT. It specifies CASSYQTGISNQPQHF.

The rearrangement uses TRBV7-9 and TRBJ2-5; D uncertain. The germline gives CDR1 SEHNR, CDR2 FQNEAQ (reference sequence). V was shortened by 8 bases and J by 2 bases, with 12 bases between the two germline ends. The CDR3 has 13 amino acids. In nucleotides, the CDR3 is TGTGCCAGCGGGCCCGAAGCACAAGAGACCCAGTACTTC. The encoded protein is CASGPEAQETQYF.

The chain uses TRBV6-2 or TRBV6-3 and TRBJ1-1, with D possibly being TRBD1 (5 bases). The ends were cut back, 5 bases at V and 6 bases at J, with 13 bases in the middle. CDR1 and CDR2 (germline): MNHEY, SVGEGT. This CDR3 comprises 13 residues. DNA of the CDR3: TGTGCCAGCAGTCAAGCACCGGGGGCTGAAGCTTTCTTT. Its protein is CASSQAPGAEAFF.

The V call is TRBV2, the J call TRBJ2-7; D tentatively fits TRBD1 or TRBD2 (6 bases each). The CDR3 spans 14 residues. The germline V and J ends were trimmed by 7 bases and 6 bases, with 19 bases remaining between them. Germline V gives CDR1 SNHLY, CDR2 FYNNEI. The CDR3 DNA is TGTGCCAGCACCTTAAGGGGGGCCGGGGTCGAGCAGTACTTC. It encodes CASTLRGAGVEQYF.

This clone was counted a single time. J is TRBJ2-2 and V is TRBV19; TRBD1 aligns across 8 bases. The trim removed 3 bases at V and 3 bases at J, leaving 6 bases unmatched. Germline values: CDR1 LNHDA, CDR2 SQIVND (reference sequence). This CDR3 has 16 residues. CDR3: CASSIYRGWDTGELFF. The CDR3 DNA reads TGTGCCAGTAGTATCTACAGGGGGTGGGACACCGGGGAGCTGTTTTTT. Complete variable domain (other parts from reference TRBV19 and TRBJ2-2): DGGITQSPKYLFRKEGQNVTLSCEQNLNHDAMYWYRQDPGQGLRLIYYSQIVNDFQKGDIAEGYSVSREKKESFPLTVTSAQKNPTAFYLCASSIYRGWDTGELFFGEGSRLTVL.

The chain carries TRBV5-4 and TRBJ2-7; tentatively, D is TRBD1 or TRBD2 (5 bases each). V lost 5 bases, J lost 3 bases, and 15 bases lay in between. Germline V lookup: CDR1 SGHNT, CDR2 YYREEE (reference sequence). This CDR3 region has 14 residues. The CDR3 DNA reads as TGTGCCAGCAGTGTCGTCGGGGACCACTACGAGCAGTACTTC. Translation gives CASSVVGDHYEQYF.

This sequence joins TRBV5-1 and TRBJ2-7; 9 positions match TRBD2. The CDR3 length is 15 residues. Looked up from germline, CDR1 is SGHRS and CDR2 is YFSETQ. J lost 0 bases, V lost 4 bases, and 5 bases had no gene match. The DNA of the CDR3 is TGCGCCAGCAGCCGGACTAGCGAGAGCTCCTACGAGCAGTACTTC. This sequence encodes CASSRTSESSYEQYF.

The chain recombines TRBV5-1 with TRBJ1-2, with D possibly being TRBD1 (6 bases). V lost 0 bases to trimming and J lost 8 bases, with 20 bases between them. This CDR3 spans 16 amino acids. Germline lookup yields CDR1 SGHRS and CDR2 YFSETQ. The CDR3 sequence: CASSLEGGGRLSGYTF. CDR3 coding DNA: TGCGCCAGCAGCTTGGAGGGCGGGGGGCGTTTATCCGGCTACACCTTC.

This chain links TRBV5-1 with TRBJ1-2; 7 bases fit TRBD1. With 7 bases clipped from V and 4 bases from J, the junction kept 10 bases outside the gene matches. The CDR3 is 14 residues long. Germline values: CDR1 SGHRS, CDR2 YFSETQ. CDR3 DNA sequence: TGCGCCAGCGGCCTCACGACAGGGAGCTATGGCTACACCTTC. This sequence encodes CASGLTTGSYGYTF.

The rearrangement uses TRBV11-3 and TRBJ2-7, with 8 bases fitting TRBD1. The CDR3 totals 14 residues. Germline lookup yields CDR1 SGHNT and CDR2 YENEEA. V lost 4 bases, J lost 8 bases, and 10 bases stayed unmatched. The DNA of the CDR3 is TGTGCCAGCAGCTCAGGGACAGGAGACTCTCAGCAGTACTTC. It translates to CASSSGTGDSQQYF.

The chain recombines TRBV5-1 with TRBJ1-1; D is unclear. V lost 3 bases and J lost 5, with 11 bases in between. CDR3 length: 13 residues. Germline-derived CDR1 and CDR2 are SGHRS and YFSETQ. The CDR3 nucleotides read TGCGCCAGCAGCTACCTGATCGGTACTGAAGCTTTCTTT. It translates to CASSYLIGTEAFF. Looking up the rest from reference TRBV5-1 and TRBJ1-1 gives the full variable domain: KAGVTQTPRYLIKTRGQQVTLSCSPISGHRSVSWYQQTPGQGLQFLFEYFSETQRNKGNFPGRFSGRQFSNSRSEMNVSTLELGDSALYLCASSYLIGTEAFFGQGTRLTVV.

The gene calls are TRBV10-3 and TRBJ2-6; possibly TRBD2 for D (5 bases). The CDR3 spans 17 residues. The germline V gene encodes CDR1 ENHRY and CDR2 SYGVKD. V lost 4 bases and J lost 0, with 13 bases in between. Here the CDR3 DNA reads TGTGCCATCAGTGCTTCGGCGGGCGCCTCTGGGGCCAACGTCCTGACTTTC. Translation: CAISASAGASGANVLTF.

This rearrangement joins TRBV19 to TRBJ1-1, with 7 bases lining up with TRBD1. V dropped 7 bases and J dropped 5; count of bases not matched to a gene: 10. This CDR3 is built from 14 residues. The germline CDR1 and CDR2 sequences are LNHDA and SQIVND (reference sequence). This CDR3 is CASTNGPGGTEAFF. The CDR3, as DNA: TGTGCCAGTACTAACGGGCCAGGGGGAACTGAAGCTTTCTTT. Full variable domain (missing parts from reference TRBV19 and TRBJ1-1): DGGITQSPKYLFRKEGQNVTLSCEQNLNHDAMYWYRQDPGQGLRLIYYSQIVNDFQKGDIAEGYSVSREKKESFPLTVTSAQKNPTAFYLCASTNGPGGTEAFFGQGTRLTVV.

The CDR3 loop reads CASSLEFGGGQETQYF. The DNA of the CDR3 is TGTGCCAGCAGCTTAGAGTTTGGGGGGGGGCAGGAGACCCAGTACTTC. This chain links TRBV7-2 with TRBJ2-5; maybe TRBD2 (7 bases). This CDR3 region has 16 residues. Trimming took off 1 base at V and 5 bases at J, with 17 bases between the two ends. Germline V lookup: CDR1 SGHTA, CDR2 FQGNSA.

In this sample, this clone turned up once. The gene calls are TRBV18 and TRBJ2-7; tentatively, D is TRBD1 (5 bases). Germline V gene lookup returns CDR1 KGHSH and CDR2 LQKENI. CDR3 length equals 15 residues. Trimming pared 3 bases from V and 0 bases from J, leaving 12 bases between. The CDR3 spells CASSPQGPSSYEQYF. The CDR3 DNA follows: TGTGCCAGCTCACCGCAGGGCCCGAGCTCCTACGAGCAGTACTTC.

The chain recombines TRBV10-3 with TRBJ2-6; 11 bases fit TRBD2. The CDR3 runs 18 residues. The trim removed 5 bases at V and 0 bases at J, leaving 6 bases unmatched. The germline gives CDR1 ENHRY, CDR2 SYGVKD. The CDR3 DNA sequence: TGTGCCATCAGTCCAAGACTAGCGGGGAGCTCTGGGGCCAACGTCCTGACTTTC. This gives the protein CAISPRLAGSSGANVLTF.

For the CDR3, the DNA is TGTGCCAGCGGACGACAGTGGGGGAACACTGAAGCTTTCTTT. Its translation is CASGRQWGNTEAFF. This chain uses TRBV2 with TRBJ1-1; D is possibly TRBD1 (5 bases). CDR1 is SNHLY and CDR2 is FYNNEI in the germline V gene. V was cut by 8 bases and J by 1 base, with 14 bases left in between. There are 14 residues in the CDR3.

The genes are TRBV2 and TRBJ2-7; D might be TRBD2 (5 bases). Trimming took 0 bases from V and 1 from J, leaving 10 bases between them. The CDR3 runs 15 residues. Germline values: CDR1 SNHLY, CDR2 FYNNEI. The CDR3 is CASSEAEVRSYEQYF. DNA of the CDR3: TGTGCCAGCAGTGAAGCGGAGGTTCGATCCTACGAGCAGTACTTC. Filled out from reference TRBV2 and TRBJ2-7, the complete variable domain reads EPEVTQTPSHQVTQMGQEVILRCVPISNHLYFYWYRQILGQKVEFLVSFYNNEISEKSEIFDDQFSVERPDGSNFTLKIRSTKLEDSAMYFCASSEAEVRSYEQYFGPGTRLTVT.